This T cell receptor beta chain derives from a study of blood T cell repertoires in COVID-19. Study-wide background: The United States, Italy and Spain supplied acute and convalescent COVID-19 samples. T cells, B-cell-depleted T cells, or PBMCs supplied cDNA or gDNA.

In the original workflow: Reference gene primer amplification gave estimated nucleated cell counts. Here immunoSEQ multiplex PCR was the method, and the copy in TCRdb shows in-frame clones only, minus some. V, J and clone size are those of that table, while D and trimming were read from the DNA. The sample includes 200,000 to 250,000 clones, approximately 85% of them seen just once. In Seattle, patients joined the study during active infection and were tracked longitudinally. Germline CDR1 and CDR2: SEHNR and FQNEAQ (reference sequence). The CDR3 is 17 residues long. V gave up 3 bases and J gave up 0 bases, with 15 bases separating them.

This clonotype was sampled from a man in his fifties with COVID-19, enrolled during active disease. The chain couples TRBV7-9 to TRBJ1-3; the D is unclear. Sequenced material: peripheral blood. CDR3 nucleotide sequence: TGTGCCAGCAGCTTTCACCTTGACATCCCCTCTGGAAACACCATATATTTT. Translating gives CASSFHLDIPSGNTIYF.